Below, 11 T cell receptor beta chains from the same sample are listed, as sequenced in a study of T-cell reconstitution after alpha-beta-depleted transplantation in children. It was with unique molecular identifiers that the TCRbeta library was prepared. TCRdb processed the PCR reads anew with MiXCR; each CDR3 protein has one entry. The data show 600,000 to 700,000 distinct CDR3 sequences, with 15% to 20% seen just once and about 1.1% held by the top ten. The sequences come from PBMCs from the stem cell graft donor, collected from the stem cell graft. These receptors all stem from a human donor who donated a stem cell graft to a child with acute myeloid leukemia.

This clonotype was observed at least ten times. CDR3 in DNA: TGTGCCAGCAGCCCTTGGACTAGCGGGGGCGATGAGCAGTTCTTC. Translating it yields CASSPWTSGGDEQFF. V usage is TRBV9 and J usage is TRBJ2-1, with 13 nucleotides matching TRBD2. The trim removed 4 bases at V and 8 bases at J, leaving 6 bases unmatched. This CDR3 is built from 15 residues. Germline-derived CDR1 and CDR2 are SGDLS and YYNGEE.

This clonotype appeared many times. The chain combines TRBV20-1 with TRBJ2-3, with D tentatively TRBD2 (5 bases). The CDR3 has 14 residues. The germline CDR1 and CDR2 sequences are DFQATT and SNEGSKA (reference sequence). Deletions cut 1 base from V and 9 bases from J, with 17 bases between. As DNA, the CDR3 is TGCAGTGCTAGAGGGGGATCCTCGGAGGTGACGCAGTATTTT. Residues: CSARGGSSEVTQYF.

This clonotype was counted at least ten times. One end of the junction is discordant with germline, which a read error may explain. The rearrangement uses TRBV4-3 and TRBJ2-7, with TRBD1 identical over 11 bases. This CDR3 spans 14 amino acids. Germline V gene sequence: CDR1 LGHNA, CDR2 YSLEER. DNA of the CDR3: TGTGCCAGCAGTCCGGGACAGGGGGCCTACGAGCAGTACTTC. This sequence encodes CASSPGQGAYEQYF.

This clonotype was recorded a few times. This rearrangement joins TRBV7-2 to TRBJ2-7, with 7 bases identical to TRBD2. V trimming: 0 bases; J trimming: 3 bases; junction bases outside the gene matches: 8. The CDR3 runs 16 residues. Germline V gene data show CDR1 as SGHTA and CDR2 as FQGNSA. The CDR3 loop is CASSLAGWGGSYEQYF. For the CDR3, the DNA is TGTGCCAGCAGCTTAGCGGGGTGGGGGGGAAGCTACGAGCAGTACTTC.

With regard to this clonotype: Germline and junction disagree at one end, which may indicate a read error. The chain has TRBV11-3 and TRBJ2-1; 9 nucleotides align to TRBD1. The CDR3 runs 15 residues. The germline V gene encodes CDR1 SGHNT and CDR2 YENEEA. As DNA, the CDR3 is TGTGCCAGCAGCCTGGGACAGGGAGGCTACCATGAGCAGTTCTTC. Its protein is CASSLGQGGYHEQFF.

This clonotype was recorded a few times. The CDR3 DNA sequence: TGTGCCAGCAGCTTAGAACGGACAACACCCCTCCACTTT. Translated: CASSLERTTPLHF. The V call is TRBV11-2, the J call TRBJ1-6, with D possibly being TRBD1 (5 bases). Germline values: CDR1 SGHAT, CDR2 FQNNGV. V gave up 0 bases and J gave up 11 bases, with 8 bases separating them. This CDR3 is 13 amino acids long.

In nucleotides, the CDR3 is TGTGCCAGCAGCGCCGGGACGGACAATCAGCCCCAGCATTTT. Its protein is CASSAGTDNQPQHF. This sequence joins TRBV9 and TRBJ1-5; tentatively, D is TRBD1 (5 bases). The CDR3 is 14 amino acids. Germline CDR1 reads SGDLS; CDR2 reads YYNGEE. V was pared by 3 bases and J by 3 bases, with 10 bases between.

At least ten counts were recorded for this clonotype. The V call is TRBV6-5, the J call TRBJ2-1, with D tentatively TRBD1 (6 bases). In germline, CDR1 is MNHEY, CDR2 SVGAGI. With 6 bases removed from V and 9 bases from J, the gap between germline ends came to 21 bases. CDR3 size: 15 residues. The CDR3 DNA is TGTGCCAGCAGCCCGACAGGTTTCGGGATAGGTGAGCAGTTCTTC. It specifies CASSPTGFGIGEQFF.

This clonotype was seen a few times. This rearrangement joins TRBV9 to TRBJ2-5; D is unclear. CDR1 and CDR2 (germline): SGDLS, YYNGEE. The CDR3 length is 12 residues. Trimming shortened V by 5 bases and J by 1 base, and 6 bases separated the two germline ends. The CDR3 loop is CASRGSQETQYF. DNA of the CDR3: TGTGCCAGCAGGGGCTCCCAAGAGACCCAGTACTTC. Complete variable domain (other parts from reference TRBV9 and TRBJ2-5): DSGVTQTPKHLITATGQRVTLRCSPRSGDLSVYWYQQSLDQGLQFLIQYYNGEERAKGNILERFSAQQFPDLHSELNLSSLELGDSALYFCASRGSQETQYFGPGTRLLVL.

This clonotype has just a few counts. The V and J genes are TRBV20-1 and TRBJ2-5, with unresolved D. Germline lookup yields CDR1 DFQATT and CDR2 SNEGSKA (reference sequence). V was shortened by 3 bases and J by 9 bases, with 17 bases between the two germline ends. The CDR3 covers 13 residues. The CDR3 coding sequence is TGCAGTGCTAGGGGCGCGAAAGATCTTTCCCAGTACTTC. This encodes CSARGAKDLSQYF.

This clonotype was counted a few times. V and J are TRBV12-3 or TRBV12-4 and TRBJ1-6; a possible D gene is TRBD1 (5 bases). The CDR3 is made up of 14 amino acids. The V end was cut by 3 bases, the J end by 7 bases, with 10 bases between. CDR3 residues: CASSFAGKNSPLHF. The CDR3 coding sequence is TGTGCCAGCAGTTTTGCAGGGAAAAATTCACCCCTCCACTTT.